This T cell receptor (beta chain) was obtained from a study of CD8 T cells in Susac syndrome. The RNA, about 0.5 to 1 ug, was put through reverse transcription using random hexamers. TCRdb called the immunoSEQ multiplex PCR reads again in MiXCR, with one record for every CDR3 protein. The table shows a few hundred thousand distinct CDR3 sequences, with 85% to 95% occurring only once. Regarding the study as a whole: In its TCR sequencing and HLA analysis, the study acknowledged that the number of individuals was relatively small.

A word on this clonotype: Antigen: not known.

The receptor's source is a human donor with multiple sclerosis. Sequencing was performed on CD4+ T cells from PBMCs.

The CDR3, as DNA: TGTGCCAGCAGGATGACAGGGGGCGCCTCTGGGGCCAACGTCCTGACTTTC. This codes for CASRMTGGASGANVLTF. The J gene is TRBJ2-6, the V gene TRBV12-3 or TRBV12-4; 10 nucleotides agree with TRBD1. This CDR3 is 17 amino acids long. J was trimmed by 0 bases and V by 6 bases; bases with no gene match: 5.